This TCR beta chain emerged from a study of cytomegalovirus exposure and HLA in healthy donors. Whole-study context: Approximately 180 million T cells yielded around 100 million unique TCR beta sequences, as an earlier analysis found.

Findings of the study overall: Through in vitro validation, three CMV-associated chains were shown to be specific for CMV antigens. Most TCR sequences were rare, but some public TCRs occurred in many donors. Indistinguishable V segments such as TRBV6-2 and TRBV6-3 were excluded.

This CDR3 has 16 amino acids. Per the germline V gene, CDR1 is LGHNA and CDR2 is YNFKEQ. The PCR employed 60 Vbeta primers together with 13 Jbeta primers. Using immunoSEQ multiplex PCR, the repertoire was profiled, and TCRdb retains in-frame clones only, with some absent. The top ten hold 1.8% of the sample, which has over 120,000 clones, more than 8% seen once. About this clone itself: The target antigen is unknown. At one of its ends the junction is not consistent with the germline gene, which may arise from a read error.

The rearrangement links TRBV4-2 to TRBJ2-5, with 7 positions matching TRBD2. The source is a man in his forties or fifties in good health and CMV-seronegative. The sequenced material came from PBMCs. The DNA for the CDR3 is TGTGCCGGCAGCCAAGCCCCTAGCGGAGGCCAAGAGACCCAGTACTTC. Protein product: CAGSQAPSGGQETQYF.